These T cell receptor beta chains were read from a single sample in a study of PD-1 blockade in classical Hodgkin lymphoma. Clones were sequenced by immunoSEQ multiplex PCR, and TCRdb holds only the in-frame ones, with some missing. In the table there are about 100,000 clones, about 88% of which are singletons. The source was peripheral blood mononuclear cells (PBMCs), collected before the second cycle of nivolumab. These receptors all come from a human donor with classical Hodgkin lymphoma. Each CDR3 is given with its conserved first and last residue. A D gene is named only where the DNA matches it firmly. Rows may omit the clone size; those that give it use once, few, many or a size class.

abundance	j_gene	v_gene	d_gene	CDR3nt	CDR3aa
-	TRBJ2-7	TRBV4-3	TRBD2	TGCGCCAGCAGCCCCACTAGCGGAGCAACCTACGAGCAGTACTTC	CASSPTSGATYEQYF
-	TRBJ1-2	TRBV30	TRBD1	TGTGCCTGGAGCGATGTACTAGGACAGGGGAACTATGGCTACACCTTC	CAWSDVLGQGNYGYTF
-	TRBJ2-1	TRBV7-9	-	TGTGCCAGCAGCTCACGTGCGGTTTACAATGAGCAGTTCTTC	CASSSRAVYNEQFF
few	TRBJ2-7	TRBV4-1	-	TGCGCCAGCAGCCAAGAGTGGGGGCCCTACGAGCAGTACTTC	CASSQEWGPYEQYF
-	TRBJ2-3	TRBV6-6	-	TGTGCCAGCAGTTTAGCCCAGGGCGGCACAGATACGCAGTATTTT	CASSLAQGGTDTQYF
-	TRBJ2-7	TRBV5-4	-	TGTGCCAGCAGCTTGCAAAGTTTAGGGACCTCCTACGAGCAGTACTTC	CASSLQSLGTSYEQYF
-	TRBJ1-5	TRBV7-8	TRBD1	TGTGCCAGCAGCCCCCCCCCGGTAGAGGGGGCAAATGGGGAAGGCAATCAGCCCCAGCATTTT	CASSPPPVEGANGEGNQPQHF
-	TRBJ2-1	TRBV4-1	-	TGCGCCAGCAGCCACGGCGGGACCTCTTACAATGAGCAGTTCTTC	CASSHGGTSYNEQFF
once	TRBJ1-1	TRBV11-2	-	TGTGCCAGCAGCTTAGTGATGGAGAACACTGAAGCTTTCTTT	CASSLVMENTEAFF
-	TRBJ2-1	TRBV7-2	TRBD1	TGTGCCAGCGCGTGGGACAGGGGGACCTACAATGAGCAGTTCTTC	CASAWDRGTYNEQFF
few	TRBJ2-1	TRBV12-5	TRBD1	TGTGCTAGTGGTTTGGGCACAGGGGGCTACAATGAGCAGTTCTTC	CASGLGTGGYNEQFF
-	TRBJ1-1	TRBV5-4	-	TGTGCCAGCAGCTTGGGGCTGGCGAACACTGAAGCTTTCTTT	CASSLGLANTEAFF
-	TRBJ2-2	TRBV9	TRBD2	TGTGCCAGCAGCGTTGGAGCGGGAGTTACCGGGGAGCTGTTTTTT	CASSVGAGVTGELFF
-	TRBJ2-1	TRBV4-1	-	TGCGCCAGCAGCCAAGACCGGGACCGACCCTACAATGAGCAGTTCTTC	CASSQDRDRPYNEQFF
-	TRBJ2-1	TRBV9	-	TGTGCCAGCAGCGTAGAGGCGGAACTCCACAATGAGCAGTTCTTC	CASSVEAELHNEQFF
once	TRBJ1-3	TRBV6-6	-	TGTGCCAGCACCCTGGTGACGACTCCCTCTGGAAACACCATATATTTT	CASTLVTTPSGNTIYF
once	TRBJ2-5	TRBV5-4	-	TGTGCCTCCCACGAGGGTGGTAAAGAGACCCAGTACTTC	CASHEGGKETQYF
-	TRBJ2-3	TRBV25-1	TRBD1	TGTGCCAGCAGTAATACAGGGGGAATAGCAGATACGCAGTATTTT	CASSNTGGIADTQYF
-	TRBJ2-1	TRBV11-3	-	TGTGCCAGCAGCTTAGTTGGGTCGTATGAGCAGTTCTTC	CASSLVGSYEQFF
-	TRBJ1-1	TRBV7-9	-	TGTGCCAGCAGCTTCTCTAGTACAAATGAAGCTTTCTTT	CASSFSSTNEAFF
-	TRBJ1-5	TRBV5-6	-	TGTGCCAGCAGCTTGGGAGGGAGAAATCAGCCCCAGCATTTT	CASSLGGRNQPQHF
-	TRBJ1-5	TRBV12-5	-	TGTGCTAGTGTTAAGGAAAGCAGGGGCTCCGGAGCGTATCCCCAGCATTTT	CASVKESRGSGAYPQHF
-	TRBJ2-3	TRBV6-1	TRBD1	TGTGCCAGCAGAAACAGACAGGGGACAGATACGCAGTATTTT	CASRNRQGTDTQYF
-	TRBJ2-3	TRBV29-1	TRBD2	TGCAGCGTTGGCGGCGGGAGGGCCAGAGATACGCAGTATTTT	CSVGGGRARDTQYF
-	TRBJ2-5	TRBV2	-	TGTGCCAGCAGTGATCGCGCAGTAAGAAAAGAGACCCAGTACTTC	CASSDRAVRKETQYF
-	TRBJ1-1	TRBV5-4	-	TGTGCCAGCAGCGGAACACACGGAAACACTGAAGCTTTCTTT	CASSGTHGNTEAFF
once	TRBJ2-5	TRBV27	TRBD2	TGTGCCAGCAGTCCCTCACTAGCGGGAGGAAGCTGGGAGACCCAGTACTTC	CASSPSLAGGSWETQYF
-	TRBJ1-5	TRBV6-5	-	TGTGCCAGCAGTCCTTGGCCCCAGCATTTT	CASSPWPQHF
once	TRBJ2-1	TRBV29-1	TRBD1	TGCAGCGTTGATGGGACAGCGGATGAGCAGTTCTTC	CSVDGTADEQFF
-	TRBJ2-3	TRBV6-4	TRBD1	TGTGCCAGCAGTTTCACAGGGGGCGCGGGAGATACGCAGTATTTT	CASSFTGGAGDTQYF
-	TRBJ1-1	TRBV29-1	-	TGCAGCGTTTCAGGGGACATGAACACTGAAGCTTTCTTT	CSVSGDMNTEAFF
once	TRBJ1-2	TRBV13	TRBD1	TGTGCCAGCAGCCCCAGGACAGGGGCTGGGTCTGGCTACACCTTC	CASSPRTGAGSGYTF
once	TRBJ2-1	TRBV11-2	TRBD2	TGTGCCAGCAGCTTAGATCTAACTAGCGGGGCTTACAATGAGCAGTTCTTC	CASSLDLTSGAYNEQFF
-	TRBJ2-1	TRBV29-1	-	TGCAGCGTGACCACCGACAGTTACAATGAGCAGTTCTTC	CSVTTDSYNEQFF
-	TRBJ1-2	TRBV27	-	TGTGCCAGCAGTTTAAAAGGGGGAAACTATGGCTACACCTTC	CASSLKGGNYGYTF
-	TRBJ2-7	TRBV2	TRBD2	TGTGCCAGCAGAAAACAAGCGGGAGGGGTCTACGAGCAGTACTTC	CASRKQAGGVYEQYF
-	TRBJ1-5	TRBV7-8	TRBD1	TGTGCCAGCAGCCTTGACAGGGAGGGTCAGCCCCAGCATTTT	CASSLDREGQPQHF
-	TRBJ1-1	TRBV5-1	-	TGCGCCAGCAGCTGGGAGGGTGCCACTGAAGCTTTCTTT	CASSWEGATEAFF
-	TRBJ2-7	TRBV7-2	TRBD2	TGTGCCAGCAGCTTCGAAGCGGGAGTGGGTCACGAGCAGTACTTC	CASSFEAGVGHEQYF
-	TRBJ1-2	TRBV7-9	-	TGTGCCAGCAGCTTAGGGGCGGAGACTAACTATGGCTACACCTTC	CASSLGAETNYGYTF
few	TRBJ1-1	TRBV19	TRBD1	TGTGCCAGTAGTTACGACAGGGGAACTGAAGCTTTCTTT	CASSYDRGTEAFF
-	TRBJ1-2	TRBV9	-	TGTGCCAGCAGTGTGGGGGCTGACTATGGCTACACCTTC	CASSVGADYGYTF
-	TRBJ2-7	TRBV11-2	-	TGTGCCAGCAGCCCCCGTGTGGCGGGAACCTACGAGCAGTACTTC	CASSPRVAGTYEQYF
-	TRBJ2-1	TRBV29-1	-	TGCAGCGTTGAAGGGCCGGGCGAGCACAATGAGCAGTTCTTC	CSVEGPGEHNEQFF
-	TRBJ2-7	TRBV28	TRBD2	TGTGCCAGCAGATCTGTAGCGGGAGGGCACTACGAGCAGTACTTC	CASRSVAGGHYEQYF
-	TRBJ2-2	TRBV7-2	TRBD2	TGTGCCAGCAGCTTGCGGGAGGGTTACACCGGGGAGCTGTTTTTT	CASSLREGYTGELFF
-	TRBJ2-7	TRBV5-6	TRBD1	TGTGCCAGCAGCGAAAACCGGGACAGGGGCCACGAGCAGTACTTC	CASSENRDRGHEQYF
-	TRBJ2-1	TRBV29-1	TRBD2	TGCAGCGTTGAAGGCGGGAGGCTCTCCTACAATGAGCAGTTCTTC	CSVEGGRLSYNEQFF
-	TRBJ2-5	TRBV29-1	-	TGCAGCCTGCGACAGCAACAAGAGACCCAGTACTTC	CSLRQQQETQYF
-	TRBJ1-5	TRBV28	TRBD1	TGTGCCAGCAGTTTAGGACAGGCGCAGCCCCAGCATTTT	CASSLGQAQPQHF
-	TRBJ2-1	TRBV2	TRBD2	TGTGCCAGCAGCGGACTAGCGGGAGGGAAAAACAATGAGCAGTTCTTC	CASSGLAGGKNNEQFF
-	TRBJ1-1	TRBV27	-	TGTGCCAGCAGACAGAACACTGAAGCTTTCTTT	CASRQNTEAFF
-	TRBJ2-7	TRBV4-2	-	TGTGCCAGCAGTCTCGACCCGCTAGTCAGCTCCTACGAGCAGTACTTC	CASSLDPLVSSYEQYF
-	TRBJ2-7	TRBV2	-	TGTGCCAGCATCCAAGGGAAGGTTTCCGAGCAGTACTTC	CASIQGKVSEQYF
once	TRBJ1-4	TRBV5-1	TRBD1	TGCGCCAGCAGCCGACAGGGGGCGGATGAAAAACTGTTTTTT	CASSRQGADEKLFF
-	TRBJ1-2	TRBV4-3	-	TGCGCCAGCAGCCTAGGCTCCAACTATGGCTACACCTTC	CASSLGSNYGYTF
-	TRBJ1-4	TRBV30	-	TGTGCCTGGAGCAGGACACCCGAAAAACTGTTTTTT	CAWSRTPEKLFF